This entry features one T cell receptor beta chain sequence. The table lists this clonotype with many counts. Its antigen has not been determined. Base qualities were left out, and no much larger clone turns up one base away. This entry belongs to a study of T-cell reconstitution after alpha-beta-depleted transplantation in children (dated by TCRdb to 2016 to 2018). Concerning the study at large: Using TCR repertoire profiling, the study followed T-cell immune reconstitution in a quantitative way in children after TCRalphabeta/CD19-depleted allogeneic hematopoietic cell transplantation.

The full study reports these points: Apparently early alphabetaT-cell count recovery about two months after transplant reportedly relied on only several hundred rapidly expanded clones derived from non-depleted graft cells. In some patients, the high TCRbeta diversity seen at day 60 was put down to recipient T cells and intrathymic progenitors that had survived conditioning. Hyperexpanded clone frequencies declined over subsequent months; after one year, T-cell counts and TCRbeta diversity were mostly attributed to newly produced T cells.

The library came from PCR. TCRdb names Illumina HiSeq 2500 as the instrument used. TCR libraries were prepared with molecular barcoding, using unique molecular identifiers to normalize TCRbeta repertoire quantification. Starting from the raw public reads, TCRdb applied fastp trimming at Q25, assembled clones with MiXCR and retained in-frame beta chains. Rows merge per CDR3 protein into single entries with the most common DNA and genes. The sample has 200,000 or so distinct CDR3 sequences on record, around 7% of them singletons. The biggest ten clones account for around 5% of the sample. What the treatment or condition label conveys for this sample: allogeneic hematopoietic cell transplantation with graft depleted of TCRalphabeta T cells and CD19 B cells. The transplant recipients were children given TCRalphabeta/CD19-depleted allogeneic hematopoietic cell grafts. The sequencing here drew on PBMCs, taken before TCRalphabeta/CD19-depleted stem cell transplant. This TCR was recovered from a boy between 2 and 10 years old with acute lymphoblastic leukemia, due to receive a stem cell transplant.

The nucleotides are TGCAGTGGATGCGCTAGCGGGAACACAGATACGCAGTATTTT. The translation is CSGCASGNTDTQYF. The sequence links TRBV20-1 to TRBJ2-3, and 9 junctional nucleotides match TRBD2. The junction shows trimming of 7 bases on V and 2 bases on J, and the gene matches do not reach 7 bases of it. From its cysteine to its phenylalanine, the CDR3 spans 14 amino acids. Just CDR3 DNA is preserved here, 42 bases in frame from base 1. The germline V gene (reference sequence) gives CDR1 as DFQATT and CDR2 as SNEGSKA.